This T cell receptor (beta chain) was documented in a study of T cells in Graves' hyperthyroidism and ophthalmopathy. Study-wide results and caveats: Most expanded thyroid clonotypes above 0.001 also appeared in blood.

Amplification yielded TCR beta CDR3 regions, with RNA transcripts as the source. TCR CDR3 underwent first-round RT-PCR with the HTBI primer set. TCRdb re-derived calls from the multiplex PCR reads in MiXCR, one entry per CDR3 protein. The repertoire consists of approximately 590,000 distinct CDR3 sequences, with about 15% occurring once and the leading ten covering under 8%. As regards this clonotype: Its target is not known. A read error may be the cause here, since a much bigger clone is one base away.

The patients, who ranged from 18 to 65 in age, presented with newly diagnosed hyperthyroidism lasting under 2 months. Any patient presenting with uncontrolled infection, other autoimmune disease, pregnancy or lactation was left out. What was sequenced was blood. The sequence derives from a woman between 25 and 40 years old with Graves' hyperthyroidism.

The CDR3 here is CASIPPFRAQYF. The DNA of the CDR3 is TGTGCCAGCATCCCTCCCTTTCGGGCCCAGTACTTC. The chain is built from TRBV28 and TRBJ2-5; D is unresolved. Germline CDR1 and CDR2: MDHEN and SYDVKM. The CDR3 is made up of 12 amino acids. V lost 7 bases and J 9 bases, leaving 15 bases between the germline ends.